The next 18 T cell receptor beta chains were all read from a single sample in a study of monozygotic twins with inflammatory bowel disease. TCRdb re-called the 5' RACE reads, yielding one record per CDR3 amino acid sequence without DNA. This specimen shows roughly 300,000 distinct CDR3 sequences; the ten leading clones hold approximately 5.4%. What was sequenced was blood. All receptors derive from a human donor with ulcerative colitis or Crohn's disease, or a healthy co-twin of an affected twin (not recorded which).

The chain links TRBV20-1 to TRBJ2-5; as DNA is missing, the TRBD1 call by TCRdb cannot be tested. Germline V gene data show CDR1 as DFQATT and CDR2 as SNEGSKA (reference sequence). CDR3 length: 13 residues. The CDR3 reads CSAPGFTLETQYF.

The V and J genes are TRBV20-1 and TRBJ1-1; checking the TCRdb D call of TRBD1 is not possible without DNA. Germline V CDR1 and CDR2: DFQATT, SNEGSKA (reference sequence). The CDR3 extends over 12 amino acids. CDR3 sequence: CSAPKGGTEAFF.

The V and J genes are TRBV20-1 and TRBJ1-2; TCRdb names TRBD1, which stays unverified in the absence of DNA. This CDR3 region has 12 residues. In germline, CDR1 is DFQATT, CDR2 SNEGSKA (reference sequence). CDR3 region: CSAGDSFYGYTF.

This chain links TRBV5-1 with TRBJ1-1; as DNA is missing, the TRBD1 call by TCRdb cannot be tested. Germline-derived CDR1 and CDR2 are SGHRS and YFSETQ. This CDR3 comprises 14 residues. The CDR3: CASRGTGANTEAFF. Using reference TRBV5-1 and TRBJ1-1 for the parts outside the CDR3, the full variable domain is KAGVTQTPRYLIKTRGQQVTLSCSPISGHRSVSWYQQTPGQGLQFLFEYFSETQRNKGNFPGRFSGRQFSNSRSEMNVSTLELGDSALYLCASRGTGANTEAFFGQGTRLTVV.

CDR3 in amino acids: CASTPDGSGSQPQHF. The genes are TRBV6-1 and TRBJ1-5; no DNA is available, so the TRBD1 call from TCRdb remains unchecked. Germline loops: CDR1 MNHNS, CDR2 SASEGT. The CDR3 sequence is 15 residues long.

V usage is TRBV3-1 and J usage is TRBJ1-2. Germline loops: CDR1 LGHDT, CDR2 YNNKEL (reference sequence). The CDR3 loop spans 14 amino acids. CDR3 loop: CASSQDFSVDGYTF.

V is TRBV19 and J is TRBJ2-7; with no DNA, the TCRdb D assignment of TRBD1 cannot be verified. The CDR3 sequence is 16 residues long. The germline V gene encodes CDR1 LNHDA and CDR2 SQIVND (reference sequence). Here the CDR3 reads CASRSARGQGDYEQYF.

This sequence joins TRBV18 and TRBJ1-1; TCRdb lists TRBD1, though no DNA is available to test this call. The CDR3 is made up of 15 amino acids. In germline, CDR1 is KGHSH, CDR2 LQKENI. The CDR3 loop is CASSPRETQGSEAFF.

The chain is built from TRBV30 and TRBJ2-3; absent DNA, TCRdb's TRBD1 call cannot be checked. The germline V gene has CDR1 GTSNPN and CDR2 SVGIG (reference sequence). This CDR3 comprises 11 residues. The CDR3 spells CAWSGGDTQYF.

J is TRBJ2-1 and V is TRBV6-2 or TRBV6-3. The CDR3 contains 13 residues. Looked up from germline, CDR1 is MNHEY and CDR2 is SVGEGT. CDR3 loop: CASSYVHLNEQFF.

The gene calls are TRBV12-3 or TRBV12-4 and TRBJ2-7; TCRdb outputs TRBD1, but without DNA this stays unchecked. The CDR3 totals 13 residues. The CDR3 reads CASRGGVSYEQYF.

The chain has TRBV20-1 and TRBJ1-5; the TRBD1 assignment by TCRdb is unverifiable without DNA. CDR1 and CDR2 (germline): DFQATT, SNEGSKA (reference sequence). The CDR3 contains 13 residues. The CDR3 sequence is CSASGTDNQPQHF.

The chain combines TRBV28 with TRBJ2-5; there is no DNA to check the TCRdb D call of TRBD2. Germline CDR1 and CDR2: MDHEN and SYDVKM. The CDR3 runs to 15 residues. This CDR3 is CASKIRGALGETQYF. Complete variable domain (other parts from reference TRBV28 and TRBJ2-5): DVKVTQSSRYLVKRTGEKVFLECVQDMDHENMFWYRQDPGLGLRLIYFSYDVKMKEKGDIPEGYSVSREKKERFSLILESASTNQTSMYLCASKIRGALGETQYFGPGTRLLVL.

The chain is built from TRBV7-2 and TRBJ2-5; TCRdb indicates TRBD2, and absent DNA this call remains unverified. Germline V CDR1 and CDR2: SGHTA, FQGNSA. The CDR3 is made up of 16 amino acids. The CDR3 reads CASSPGTSGGEETQYF.

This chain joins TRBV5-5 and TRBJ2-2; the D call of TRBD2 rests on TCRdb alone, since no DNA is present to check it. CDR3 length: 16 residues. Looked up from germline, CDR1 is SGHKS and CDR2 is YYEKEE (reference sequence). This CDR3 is CASSTSSGTNTGELFF.

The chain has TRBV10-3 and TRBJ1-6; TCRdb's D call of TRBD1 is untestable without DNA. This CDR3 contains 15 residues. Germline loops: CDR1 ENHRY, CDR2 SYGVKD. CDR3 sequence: CAISESGQGWSPLHF.

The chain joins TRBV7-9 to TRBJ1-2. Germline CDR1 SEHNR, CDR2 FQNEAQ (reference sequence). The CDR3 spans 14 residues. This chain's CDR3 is CASSLGADNYGYTF.

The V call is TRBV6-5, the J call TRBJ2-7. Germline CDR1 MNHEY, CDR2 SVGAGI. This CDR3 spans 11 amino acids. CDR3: CASSYSGEQYF.